The 26 T cell receptor beta chains listed next were all sequenced from one sample in a study of early T cells in non-severe SARS-CoV-2 infection. MiXCR, run by TCRdb on the 5' RACE reads, gives a single entry per CDR3 protein. The sample contains 17,000 or so distinct CDR3 sequences, about 5% of which appear only once. This material consisted of whole blood, taken at baseline. The receptors derive from an adult who was a healthcare worker with PCR-confirmed SARS-CoV-2 infection or an uninfected control (not recorded which).

This clonotype was picked up a small number of times. This chain connects TRBV11-2 to TRBJ2-1, with 12 bases fitting TRBD2. The germline V gene has CDR1 SGHAT and CDR2 FQNNGV. CDR3 length: 14 amino acids. V gave up 1 base and J gave up 10 bases; unmatched junction bases: 2. This CDR3 is CASSLGGTSGEQFF. For the CDR3, the DNA is TGTGCCAGCAGCTTAGGCGGGACTAGCGGGGAGCAGTTCTTC.

This clonotype is medium-sized by share. The rearrangement uses TRBV5-4 and TRBJ2-4; D might be TRBD1 (5 bases). This CDR3 contains 14 residues. Per germline, CDR1 SGHNT and CDR2 YYREEE (reference sequence). With 3 bases removed from V and 7 bases from J, the gap between germline ends came to 14 bases. The DNA of the CDR3 is TGTGCCAGCAGCTCACAGATTTACAGGAACATTCAGTACTTC. Amino acid sequence: CASSSQIYRNIQYF.

The chain recombines TRBV4-1 with TRBJ2-7; tentatively, D is TRBD1 (5 bases). This CDR3 contains 16 residues. V was clipped by 4 bases and J by 2 bases, with 18 bases between them. CDR1 is MGHRA, CDR2 YSYEKL, per germline. CDR3 DNA sequence: TGCGCCAGCAGCCCAACAGGTAGGGCTGGCACCTACGAGCAGTACTTC. This encodes CASSPTGRAGTYEQYF.

This clonotype was recorded many times. This sequence joins TRBV5-1 and TRBJ1-4; D might be TRBD1 (6 bases). The CDR3 covers 16 residues. Germline CDR1 is SGHRS and CDR2 is YFSETQ. The V end was cut by 4 bases, the J end by 11 bases, with 24 bases between. DNA of the CDR3: TGCGCCAGCAGCGCCAACAGGGACTTCGCAGAACAGAAACTGTTTTTT. Translated, it gives CASSANRDFAEQKLFF.

There are many counts of this clonotype. The V call is TRBV12-3 or TRBV12-4, the J call TRBJ1-2; 9 positions match TRBD1. V shed 5 bases and J 3 bases; nucleotides not matched to a gene: 7. The CDR3 is 15 residues long. The CDR3 reads CASSPRDRDYYGYTF. CDR3 DNA sequence: TGTGCCAGCAGTCCCCGGGACAGGGATTACTATGGCTACACCTTC.

The J gene is TRBJ1-4, the V gene TRBV6-5; D not certain. In germline, CDR1 is MNHEY, CDR2 SVGAGI. The CDR3 has 11 residues. The V and J ends lost 8 bases and 9 bases respectively, with 10 bases between them. CDR3 residues: CASSGGQKLFF. As DNA, the CDR3 is TGTGCCAGCTCGGGAGGGCAAAAACTGTTTTTT.

This clonotype was detected ten times or more. The CDR3 nucleotides are TGTGCCACCAGCAGAGATCGCCGGGGGCCTGGAAACACCATATATTTT. It yields the protein CATSRDRRGPGNTIYF. The chain employs TRBV15 and TRBJ1-3; D may be TRBD1 (6 bases). In germline, CDR1 is LNHNV, CDR2 YYDKDF (reference sequence). The CDR3 is 16 amino acids. The V end was cut by 0 bases, the J end by 2 bases, with 11 bases between.

This clonotype has just a few counts. The genes are TRBV5-1 and TRBJ2-3; 16 bases are a match to TRBD2. The V segment lost 2 bases and the J segment 6 bases; nucleotides outside the gene matches: 3. The CDR3 is made up of 16 amino acids. Germline loops: CDR1 SGHRS, CDR2 YFSETQ. The CDR3 sequence is CASSLGTSGGVDTQYF. In nucleotides, the CDR3 is TGCGCCAGCAGCTTAGGGACTAGCGGGGGGGTTGATACGCAGTATTTT.

This clonotype was seen repeatedly, ten times or more. This chain connects TRBV24-1 to TRBJ2-3, with D tentatively TRBD2 (7 bases). The CDR3 is 15 amino acids. The V gene lost 4 bases and the J gene lost 5 bases, with 15 bases spanning the gap. Germline CDR1 KGHDR, CDR2 SFDVKD. The CDR3 DNA sequence: TGTGCCACCAGTGACGAACCGGGGGGCGTAGATACGCAGTATTTT. Translated: CATSDEPGGVDTQYF.

This clonotype occurred many times. CDR3: CASRSRGTGELFF. The CDR3 DNA is TGTGCCAGTAGAAGTCGGGGAACCGGGGAGCTGTTTTTT. V is TRBV19 and J is TRBJ2-2; D is perhaps TRBD2 (5 bases). Trimming stripped 6 bases from V and 5 bases from J, with 10 bases between. The CDR3 sequence is 13 residues long. The germline V gene encodes CDR1 LNHDA and CDR2 SQIVND (reference sequence).

This clonotype was detected ten times or more. The chain couples TRBV10-3 to TRBJ1-1; 11 positions match TRBD1. The CDR3 runs to 16 residues. Germline V gene lookup returns CDR1 ENHRY and CDR2 SYGVKD. V was pared by 2 bases and J by 5 bases, with 7 bases of the junction left unmatched. The CDR3 region has the DNA TGTGCCATCAGTGAGCCGGGGACAGGGGGAGAAACTGAAGCTTTCTTT. This encodes CAISEPGTGGETEAFF.

As for this clonotype: Possible read error: a much larger clone is one base away. The chain is built from TRBV10-1 and TRBJ2-1; D could derive from TRBD1 or TRBD2 (5 bases each). The CDR3 runs to 14 residues. Trimming took 2 bases from V and 13 from J, leaving 18 bases between them. CDR1 is WNHNN and CDR2 is SYGVQD in the germline V gene (reference sequence). CDR3 protein: CASSEGGVAATQFF. The CDR3 bases are TGCGCCAGCAGTGAGGGGGGAGTGGCGGCCACCCAGTTCTTC.

The chain couples TRBV28 to TRBJ2-7, with D unclear. Germline V CDR1 and CDR2: MDHEN, SYDVKM. CDR3 length equals 12 residues. The V gene lost 3 bases and the J gene lost 3 bases, with 6 bases spanning the gap. DNA of the CDR3: TGTGCCAGCAGTTTTGGGTACTACGAGCAGTACTTC. Protein: CASSFGYYEQYF.

This clonotype came up many times. J is TRBJ1-1 and V is TRBV18; TRBD1 matches 9 bases. V was pared by 3 bases and J by 3 bases, with 8 bases of the junction left unmatched. The CDR3 runs 16 residues. CDR1 and CDR2 from the germline V gene are KGHSH and LQKENI. CDR3 DNA: TGTGCCAGCTCACCTGGACGGACAGGGGCGGACACTGAAGCTTTCTTT. It codes for CASSPGRTGADTEAFF.

This clonotype was picked up many times. The V call is TRBV5-5, the J call TRBJ1-2; the D gene is possibly TRBD1 (5 bases). This CDR3 comprises 13 residues. Deletions cut 8 bases from V and 3 bases from J, with 14 bases between. CDR1 is SGHKS and CDR2 is YYEKEE in the germline V gene (reference sequence). The CDR3 nucleotides are TGTGCCAGTTCCCGGGACGGCGACTATGGCTACACCTTC. Encoded protein: CASSRDGDYGYTF.

This clonotype was detected ten times or more. The rearrangement joins TRBV7-6 to TRBJ2-5, with 7 bases identical to TRBD2. This CDR3 contains 15 residues. J was trimmed by 0 bases and V by 5 bases; bases with no gene match: 6. Germline CDR1 reads SGHVS; CDR2 reads FNYEAQ. The CDR3 here is CASSPGRGYQETQYF. CDR3 DNA: TGTGCCAGCAGCCCGGGGAGGGGCTACCAAGAGACCCAGTACTTC.

The chain carries TRBV27 and TRBJ1-4; D uncertain. V lost 3 bases and J lost 5, with 7 bases in between. CDR1 is MNHEY, CDR2 SMNVEV, per germline (reference sequence). The CDR3 runs 13 residues. CDR3 nucleotide sequence: TGTGCCAGCAGTTTCTTGGTCAATGAAAAACTGTTTTTT. Protein: CASSFLVNEKLFF.

The J gene is TRBJ1-4, the V gene TRBV2; 8 bases align to TRBD1. This CDR3 region has 15 residues. With 7 bases clipped from V and 3 bases from J, the junction kept 7 bases outside the gene matches. In germline, CDR1 is SNHLY, CDR2 FYNNEI. CDR3 region: CASTQGARSNEKLFF. DNA for the CDR3: TGTGCCAGCACCCAGGGGGCGCGATCTAATGAAAAACTGTTTTTT. The variable domain in full, completed from reference TRBV2 and TRBJ1-4, reads EPEVTQTPSHQVTQMGQEVILRCVPISNHLYFYWYRQILGQKVEFLVSFYNNEISEKSEIFDDQFSVERPDGSNFTLKIRSTKLEDSAMYFCASTQGARSNEKLFFGSGTQLSVL.

There are many counts of this clonotype. The chain joins TRBV6-6 to TRBJ1-5, with D perhaps matching TRBD1 (6 bases). The germline gives CDR1 MNHNY, CDR2 SVGAGI (reference sequence). V lost 0 bases and J lost 4, with 10 bases in between. The CDR3 loop spans 15 amino acids. The DNA for the CDR3 is TGTGCCAGCAGTTACTCTGGACAGCCTAATCAGCCCCAGCATTTT. As protein: CASSYSGQPNQPQHF.

This clonotype is labeled as medium-sized (0.01 to 0.1%). This chain joins TRBV11-3 and TRBJ2-1, with a possible D match to TRBD2 (5 bases). CDR3 length: 14 residues. V lost 4 bases and J lost 0, with 7 bases in between. Looked up from germline, CDR1 is SGHNT and CDR2 is YENEEA. CDR3 nucleotides: TGTGCCAGCAGCTCTCGGGACTCCTACAATGAGCAGTTCTTC. Amino acids: CASSSRDSYNEQFF.

This clonotype has a count of ten or more. V and J are TRBV7-9 and TRBJ1-2; D unclear. Looked up from germline, CDR1 is SEHNR and CDR2 is FQNEAQ (reference sequence). The CDR3 covers 16 residues. The germline V and J ends were trimmed by 3 bases and 6 bases, with 20 bases remaining between them. The CDR3 nucleotides read TGTGCCAGCAGCTTCGGACTCTCTACTACGGAGAATGGCTACACCTTC. It codes for CASSFGLSTTENGYTF.

This clonotype appeared a few times. The chain combines TRBV20-1 with TRBJ1-6; tentatively, D is TRBD1 (5 bases). Trimming took off 1 base at V and 5 bases at J, with 12 bases between the two ends. Per the germline V gene, CDR1 is DFQATT and CDR2 is SNEGSKA (reference sequence). The CDR3 runs 15 residues. CDR3 amino acids: CSARVSRGNNSPLHF. DNA of the CDR3: TGCAGTGCTAGAGTGTCGCGGGGGAATAATTCACCCCTCCACTTT.

This clonotype was recorded at least ten times. V usage is TRBV9 and J usage is TRBJ2-1; the match to TRBD2 covers 9 bases. The germline V gene encodes CDR1 SGDLS and CDR2 YYNGEE. V gave up 3 bases and J gave up 5 bases; unmatched junction bases: 3. The CDR3 is 14 residues long. The CDR3 spells CASSEAGGHNEQFF. The CDR3 DNA follows: TGTGCCAGCAGCGAAGCGGGGGGCCACAATGAGCAGTTCTTC.

This clonotype was counted at least ten times. This chain's CDR3 is CASSFTQGLGNEQFF. The DNA of the CDR3 is TGTGCCAGCAGTTTTACCCAGGGCCTGGGCAATGAGCAGTTCTTC. V and J are TRBV12-3 or TRBV12-4 and TRBJ2-1, with D possibly TRBD1 on 5 matching bases. The ends were cut back, 3 bases at V and 6 bases at J, with 15 bases in the middle. CDR3 length equals 15 residues.

This clonotype was recorded at least ten times. V and J are TRBV7-9 and TRBJ2-3, with a tentative D call TRBD2 (6 bases). Trimming stripped 5 bases from V and 5 bases from J, with 11 bases between. Germline V lookup: CDR1 SEHNR, CDR2 FQNEAQ (reference sequence). This CDR3 contains 13 residues. The CDR3 is CASSGLGGDTQYF. The CDR3 nucleotides read TGTGCCAGCAGCGGGCTGGGGGGAGATACGCAGTATTTT.

Many counts were recorded for this clonotype. The rearrangement joins TRBV5-1 to TRBJ1-3; D uncertain. Trimming took 0 bases from V and 0 from J, leaving 7 bases between them. This CDR3 comprises 15 residues. Germline V gene sequence: CDR1 SGHRS, CDR2 YFSETQ. Here the CDR3 reads CASSLGRISGNTIYF. DNA for the CDR3: TGCGCCAGCAGCTTGGGACGGATCTCTGGAAACACCATATATTTT.